This TCR beta chain was captured by sequencing in a study of T cell responses to AZD1222 COVID-19 vaccine. Study outcomes and limitations: CD4 TCRs linked to vaccination spanned spike, dominating at 160-218 and 743-854. All repertoire sampling was performed exclusively after the peak T cell response.

On this clone: Its target is not known.

From germline, CDR1 is SGHTA and CDR2 FQGNSA. V was pared by 1 base and J by 3 bases, with 7 bases of the junction left unmatched. The CDR3 spans 18 residues. The method was immunoSEQ multiplex PCR; TCRdb's version includes in-frame clones alone and lacks a portion of them. The table includes roughly 150,000 clones, 80% to 95% detected once. This chain uses TRBV7-2 with TRBJ2-1, with TRBD2 matching 12 bases. The specimen was peripheral blood, collected on day 0 of AZD1222 vaccination. The TCR comes from an adult in good health. This chain's CDR3 is CASSLEGTSGRFYNEQFF. The CDR3 DNA sequence: TGTGCCAGCAGCTTAGAGGGAACTAGCGGGAGGTTCTACAATGAGCAGTTCTTC.